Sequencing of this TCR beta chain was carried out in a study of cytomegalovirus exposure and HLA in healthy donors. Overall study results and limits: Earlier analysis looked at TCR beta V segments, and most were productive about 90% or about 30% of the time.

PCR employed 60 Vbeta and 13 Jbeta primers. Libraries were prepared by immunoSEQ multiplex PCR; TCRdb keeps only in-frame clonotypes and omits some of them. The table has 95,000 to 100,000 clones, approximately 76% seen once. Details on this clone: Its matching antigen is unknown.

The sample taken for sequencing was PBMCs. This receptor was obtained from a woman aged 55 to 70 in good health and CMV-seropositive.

The CDR3: CASSTSGNHYNEQFF. The CDR3, as DNA: TGTGCCAGCAGCACTAGCGGGAATCACTACAATGAGCAGTTCTTC. This sequence joins TRBV7-2 and TRBJ2-1; 10 bases fit TRBD2. The germline CDR1 and CDR2 sequences are SGHTA and FQGNSA. CDR3 length equals 15 residues. J gave up 3 bases and V 5 bases, and 4 bases lay outside the gene matches.